This T cell receptor (beta chain) was captured in a study of cytomegalovirus exposure and HLA in healthy donors listed by TCRdb under 2017. About the study as a whole: According to an earlier analysis of 587 of the donors, about 170 million T cells yielded roughly 110 million unique TCR beta sequences and about 300 Gb of sequence data. Around 320 gigabases of sequencing data and some 85 million unique TCR sequences were included in an early release covering several hundred HLA-typed donors. Of the 300 to 450 genotyped donors, about 84% fell in the genetic ancestry cluster associated with self-reported Caucasian donors. The study aimed to test whether signatures of past pathogen exposure could be identified by cataloging public T cell receptors. Using immunosequencing, the study profiled T cell repertoires from about 610 subjects and related those repertoires to cytomegalovirus serostatus. Along with the approximately 700-subject first cohort, a separate validation cohort of over 90 different subjects was used. High-throughput TCR immunosequencing, statistical association of individual TCRs with disease status, and machine learning were combined to predict cytomegalovirus infection status. In a later analysis, previously published TCR beta repertoires from hundreds of donors were re-analyzed and high-resolution HLA genotyping was added so that TCR occurrence patterns could be studied. Rather than drawing on any new phenotypic data, the later analysis identified candidate immune exposures from TCR beta sequences and the way those sequences occurred across donors. To decide whether each TCR beta V gene segment behaved as functional or pseudogenic, an earlier analysis of several hundred of the donors relied on high-throughput TCR beta sequencing. Donor age, sex, ethnicity and CMV serostatus were compiled alongside the repertoire data. In a later genetic analysis, genome-wide SNP genotypes for about three fifths of the roughly 670 donors were used, and that subset was treated as a discovery cohort. Every discovery cohort repertoire had been produced on one sequencing platform. HLA typing included class I and class II loci at four-digit resolution. The number of donors typed differed by locus, with 629-630 for A, B, C, DRB1 and DQB1, around 500 for DQA1, some 570 for DPA1, and roughly 450 for DPB1. Roughly five DR-DQ haplotypes were treated as single units for association and clustering because of strong linkage in the cohort. Among a few hundred genotyped donors of the cohort, an average of approximately 240,000 unique TCR beta nucleotide sequences were sequenced per donor, around 20% of them non-productive.

Comment on this clone: This receptor's antigen is unknown. The record has no base qualities; no much larger clone is one base away.

For this chain, trimming is 1 base at the V end and 4 bases at the J end, and the number of junction bases without a gene match is 7. There are 15 amino acids in the CDR3, from cysteine to phenylalanine inclusive. Only the CDR3 region is kept as DNA, spanning 45 bases read in frame from base 1. As encoded in the germline V gene, CDR1 is SGHDT while CDR2 is YYEEEE. Results the study describes overall, beyond this receptor: A later genetic analysis reported fewer N-insertions in productive TCRs among donors in an Asian-associated ancestry cluster than the roughly 690-donor mean. The cohort was sequenced for TCR beta chains only, and without alpha or paired-chain data the features that could be detected were limited. The only immune exposure information available for the cohort was CMV serostatus. Three of the identified cytomegalovirus-associated TCR beta chains were confirmed in vitro to be specific for cytomegalovirus antigens. The authors suggested that the approach could potentially be generalized to other disease states and immunological phenotypes. Correlated functional status among segregating V segments might reflect linkage disequilibrium, but an unknown experimental factor could not be ruled out. At a false discovery rate of 0.05, a later analysis linked some 17,000 TCR beta sequences to specific HLA alleles. When HLA alleles, especially DR and DQ, strongly co-occurred, TCR associations were difficult to assign to individual alleles. A further reported finding was that TCR beta sequences accurately predicted the HLA-A and HLA-B alleles for most subjects in the first cohort. In a later genetic analysis, a missense DCLRE1C variant was associated with V-gene and J-gene trimming of TCR beta chains, and the association was replicated in an independent cohort. Because the 87-base-pair reads could not distinguish some IMGT-functional V segments, including TRBV6-2 and TRBV6-3, those segments were excluded. The classifier was reported to diagnose cytomegalovirus status with high specificity and sensitivity in both the original and validation cohorts. An earlier analysis of several hundred of the donors showed that most TCR beta V segments appeared in productive rearrangements either about 90% or about 30% of the time, which broadly matched IMGT annotations. A later analysis found that TCR association rates varied across HLA loci, with DRB1 alleles showing the most associated TCRs and HLA-C alleles the fewest. A later analysis found that HLA-associated TCR beta chains were more clonally expanded and had lower generation probabilities than equally common non-associated chains. Because counts were too low, roughly 16 rarely observed V segments, including chromosome 9 orphons, were excluded from the earlier analysis of several hundred of the donors. Several of the top co-occurrence clusters appeared to be linked to parvovirus B19, influenza, CMV and Epstein-Barr virus, according to a later analysis. Because HLA typing was unavailable for some donors at each locus, only the typed subset was used in association tests. Most TCR sequences were observed very rarely across donors, whereas some public TCRs were present in many individuals. A group of highly shared sequence variants was considered likely to be a technical artifact of the sequencing pipeline. According to a later analysis, most CMV-associated TCR beta chains appeared to be HLA-restricted, and the HLA associations seemed to be driven largely by CMV exposure. Roughly uniform sequencing depth across donors was assumed in presence/absence analyses, although this assumption may not hold. A total of 164 TCR beta chains were listed by the study as associated with cytomegalovirus.

The library relied on the immunoSEQ multiplex PCR assay. A mixture of 60 forward primers for TCR Vbeta segments and 13 reverse primers for TCR Jbeta segments was used in the multiplex PCR. The CDR3 region of rearranged TCR beta genes was amplified from genomic DNA with a multiplex PCR assay. The Illumina HiSeq System was used to sequence the amplified TCR beta libraries as 87-base-pair reads. Turning to the authors' computational methods: A later analysis counted approximately 84 million unique TCR beta chains across the roughly 700 repertoires, and around 9.9 million of these chains were shared by at least two donors. Raw reads were error-corrected and collapsed into unique sequences by a nearest-neighbor algorithm in which closely related sequences were merged to remove PCR and sequencing errors. V, D and J gene segments were assigned by aligning CDR3 sequences to IMGT reference sequences. Each retained sequence needed at least a six-nucleotide match to both a V gene segment and a J gene segment. Rearrangements were classified as productive when the CDR3 lacked stop codons and remained in frame with V and J, and all other rearrangements were classified as non-productive. CDR3 was defined by IMGT convention, running from the second conserved V-encoded cysteine to the conserved J-encoded phenylalanine. In an earlier analysis of around 640 of the donors, sequences lacking an unambiguous match to a single V gene segment were excluded. In an earlier analysis of a few hundred of the donors, V segments were called functional above 56.7% productive rearrangements and were called segregating when the between-donor standard deviation exceeded 5%. A statistical classification framework was built to diagnose cytomegalovirus status from the catalog of TCR beta chain sequences. In a later analysis, V and J genes were assigned by comparing TCR nucleotide sequences against IMGT/GENE-DB human TR gene sequences. Using the TCRdist pipeline, a later analysis assigned CDR3 sequences along with most-parsimonious VDJ recombination scenarios. A later analysis defined each TCR beta chain by its CDR3 amino acid sequence plus V-gene family, and excluded reads lacking a unique V-gene family. As a way to deal with suspected cross-contamination and a sequencing artifact, a later analysis dropped over 550 nucleotide sequences that were highly shared and had low generation probability. A later analysis calculated a clonal expansion index for each public chain from normalized within-repertoire ranks of inferred template counts. Generation probabilities in a later analysis came from a VDJ recombination model fitted to out-of-frame rearrangements, and those results were checked against IGoR. In a later analysis, TCR-TCR, TCR-HLA and TCR-CMV co-occurrence was scored with hypergeometric tests, and a repertoire-size bias correction was applied to TCR pairs. False discovery rates were estimated in a later analysis by permuting HLA or CMV assignments 20 times. In a later analysis, co-occurring TCRs were grouped using DBSCAN, and TCRdist sequence similarity was added for clustering within HLA-allele-positive subsets. Co-occurrence clustering excluded repertoires with fewer than 30,000 or more than 120,000 public chains, plus five with anomalous nucleotide sharing. This immuneACCESS table, as held by TCRdb, lists in-frame sequences with V and J called but not all clones. Of the missing ones, under half trace to an unresolved V gene in checked studies; the others have no known cause. That table supplies the V and J calls and clone size; D and trimming were determined from the DNA. The sample includes approximately 81,000 clones, with about 80% observed a single time. The ten most abundant clones make up roughly 3% of the sample.

In total, approximately 610 healthy bone marrow donors made up the cohort. At the time of sampling, every cohort member was nominally healthy, though immune exposures that went unrecorded were likely present. The donor tested CMV seropositive and was one of the 289 seropositive cohort members. A peripheral blood sample was provided by each donor, and peripheral blood mononuclear cells were used for TCR beta sequencing. Genomic DNA extraction from the blood cell samples was performed with the Qiagen DNeasy Blood Extraction Kit. This receptor chain uses TRBV5-6 and TRBJ1-1; 7 of the junction bases match TRBD1. Sequenced sample: PBMCs. The TCR was taken from a man aged 45-65 years in good health and CMV-seropositive. The CDR3 sequence is CASSLSRDSFTEAFF. The sequence in DNA is TGTGCCAGCAGCTTGAGCAGGGACAGTTTCACTGAAGCTTTCTTT.